The 10 T cell receptor beta chains in this list originate from one sample, sequenced in a study of blood T cell repertoires in COVID-19. Profiled with immunoSEQ multiplex PCR; TCRdb holds only in-frame clones, not every one. The table shows some 270,000 clones, with around 84% occurring only once. Sample: peripheral blood. The origin of the receptors is a woman in her thirties or forties who had recovered from COVID-19.

The rearrangement uses TRBV7-2 and TRBJ2-7, with 11 bases identical to TRBD2. The CDR3 is made up of 15 amino acids. V trimming: 0 bases; J trimming: 6 bases; junction bases outside the gene matches: 4. Germline V CDR1 and CDR2: SGHTA, FQGNSA. The CDR3 is CASSLASGGEFEQYF. The CDR3, as DNA: TGTGCCAGCAGCTTAGCTAGCGGGGGGGAGTTCGAGCAGTACTTC.

V is TRBV27 and J is TRBJ1-2; 8 bases fit TRBD1. J gave up 8 bases and V 4 bases, and 9 bases lay outside the gene matches. This CDR3 region has 14 residues. CDR1 is MNHEY, CDR2 SMNVEV, per germline (reference sequence). The CDR3 protein is CASSWKQTGEGYTF. CDR3 nucleotide sequence: TGTGCCAGCAGTTGGAAACAGACAGGGGAAGGCTACACCTTC.

This chain joins TRBV5-1 and TRBJ2-4; 9 bases align to TRBD1. This CDR3 spans 16 amino acids. J was trimmed by 1 base and V by 3 bases; bases with no gene match: 5. CDR1 is SGHRS and CDR2 is YFSETQ in the germline V gene. CDR3 DNA: TGCGCCAGCAGCTCGACAGGGGGAAGGGCCAAAAACATTCAGTACTTC. Translating it yields CASSSTGGRAKNIQYF.

The chain is built from TRBV15 and TRBJ2-5; no firm D call. CDR3 length equals 15 residues. V was pared by 2 bases and J by 2 bases, with 12 bases between. Looked up from germline, CDR1 is LNHNV and CDR2 is YYDKDF (reference sequence). The CDR3 DNA follows: TGTGCCACCAGCAGAAATAACATCGGGCAAGAGACCCAGTACTTC. Protein sequence: CATSRNNIGQETQYF.

This clone was found once. The chain carries TRBV4-1 and TRBJ1-1; maybe TRBD1 (6 bases). Germline V lookup: CDR1 MGHRA, CDR2 YSYEKL. This CDR3 is 15 amino acids long. V gave up 1 base and J gave up 1 base, with 10 bases separating them. This chain's CDR3 is CASSQGGGENTEAFF. The CDR3 DNA reads as TGCGCCAGCAGCCAAGGAGGGGGGGAGAACACTGAAGCTTTCTTT.

The V gene is TRBV27, the J gene TRBJ2-1; TRBD1 agrees at 9 bases. The CDR3 totals 15 residues. J lost 2 bases, V lost 3 bases, and 2 bases had no gene match. Germline-derived CDR1 and CDR2 are MNHEY and SMNVEV (reference sequence). The CDR3 is CASSLDRGPYNEQFF. DNA for the CDR3: TGTGCCAGCAGTTTGGACAGGGGCCCCTACAATGAGCAGTTCTTC.

The rearrangement links TRBV4-2 to TRBJ2-5; perhaps TRBD1 as D (6 bases). This CDR3 region has 16 residues. CDR1 LGHNA and CDR2 YNFKEQ come from the germline V gene. The ends were cut back, 0 bases at V and 5 bases at J, with 16 bases in the middle. The chain's CDR3 is CASSQEGTNSGETQYF. CDR3 nucleotides: TGTGCCAGCAGCCAAGAGGGGACAAATAGTGGGGAGACCCAGTACTTC.

The genes are TRBV5-6 and TRBJ1-1, with 8 bases lining up with TRBD1. The CDR3 is made up of 14 amino acids. Germline V lookup: CDR1 SGHDT, CDR2 YYEEEE. With 4 bases clipped from V and 4 bases from J, the junction kept 6 bases outside the gene matches. CDR3 sequence (DNA): TGTGCCAGCAGCCCCCGGGACAGGACCACTGAAGCTTTCTTT. Amino acid sequence: CASSPRDRTTEAFF.

A remark on this clone: Other DNA variants within this sample encode the same CDR3. The chain links TRBV10-3 to TRBJ2-7; D not resolved. Deletions cut 6 bases from V and 2 bases from J, with 8 bases between. The CDR3 totals 12 residues. Per germline, CDR1 ENHRY and CDR2 SYGVKD. The CDR3 region is CAIRAETYEQYF. DNA for the CDR3: TGTGCCATCAGGGCAGAAACCTACGAGCAGTACTTC.

The genes are TRBV28 and TRBJ2-5; possibly TRBD1 for D (6 bases). This CDR3 has 14 amino acids. Germline assignment: CDR1 MDHEN and CDR2 SYDVKM. V lost 3 bases to trimming and J lost 4 bases, with 12 bases between them. CDR3 loop: CASSFPRGSETQYF. The CDR3 DNA sequence: TGTGCCAGCAGTTTCCCCAGGGGTTCAGAGACCCAGTACTTC.